This T cell receptor beta chain is from a study of sequential checkpoint blockade in melanoma. Looking at the study overall: Arm A got nivolumab then ipilimumab; arm B the reverse, 1:1. Both treatment sequences were followed by maintenance nivolumab.

Treatment defined: randomized to nivolumab then ipilimumab (arm A) or the reverse (arm B). Patients had received no earlier DNA-damaging chemotherapy. Live CD3+CD8+ CD19− CD56− cells were sorted from PBMCs. Per the germline V gene, CDR1 is LGHNA and CDR2 is YSLEER. Trimming at V came to 1 base and at J to 5 bases, leaving 8 bases not matched to a gene. The CDR3 is made up of 17 amino acids. Method: immunoSEQ multiplex PCR; TCRdb's copy keeps in-frame clones and lacks some. The sample includes 5,300 or so clones, approximately 82% of them seen just once. Sample: CD8+ T cells sorted from blood (inferred from file names), taken from a patient given nivolumab and ipilimumab in sequence. The V and J genes are TRBV4-3 and TRBJ2-1; TRBD2 matches at 10 bases. The receptor was isolated from a human donor with melanoma. CDR3 in amino acids: CASSQVSPAGGHNEQFF. The CDR3 nucleotides read TGCGCCAGCAGCCAAGTCAGCCCAGCGGGGGGGCACAATGAGCAGTTCTTC.